This record covers a single TCR beta chain. The germline gives CDR1 SGHRS, CDR2 YFSETQ. V lost 4 bases to trimming and J lost 4 bases, with 17 bases between them. This CDR3 has 15 amino acids. This entry belongs to a study of T cell responses to AZD1222 COVID-19 vaccine. Study details: Analyses pooled second doses at about 4 or about 12 weeks.

The table came from immunoSEQ multiplex PCR; TCRdb's copy has only in-frame clones and leaves some out. The data show about 190,000 clones, roughly 93% seen once. The chain couples TRBV5-1 to TRBJ1-1; D is perhaps TRBD1 (6 bases). The source of this sequence is an adult in good health. This specimen was peripheral blood, taken on day 0 of AZD1222 vaccination. DNA for the CDR3: TGCGCCAGCAGCCCGCTGGTCCAGGGGACCACTGAAGCTTTCTTT. This gives the protein CASSPLVQGTTEAFF.